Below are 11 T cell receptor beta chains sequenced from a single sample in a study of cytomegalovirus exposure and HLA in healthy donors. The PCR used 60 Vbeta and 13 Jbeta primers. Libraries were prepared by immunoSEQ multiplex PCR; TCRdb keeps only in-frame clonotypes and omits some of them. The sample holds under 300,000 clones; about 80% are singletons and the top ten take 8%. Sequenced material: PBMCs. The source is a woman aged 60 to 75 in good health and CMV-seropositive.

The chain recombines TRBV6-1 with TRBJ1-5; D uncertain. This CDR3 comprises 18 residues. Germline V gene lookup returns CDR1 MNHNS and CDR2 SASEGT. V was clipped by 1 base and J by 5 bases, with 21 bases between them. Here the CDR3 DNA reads TGTGCCAGCAGTGAAGGGTACGAGGGTCTGGGTTTAGATCAGCCCCAGCATTTT. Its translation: CASSEGYEGLGLDQPQHF.

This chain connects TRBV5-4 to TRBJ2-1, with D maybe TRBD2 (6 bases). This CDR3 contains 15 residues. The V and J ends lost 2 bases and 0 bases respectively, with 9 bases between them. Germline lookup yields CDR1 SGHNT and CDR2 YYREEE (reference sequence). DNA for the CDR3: TGTGCCAGCAGCTTCGGGACTGACTCCTACAATGAGCAGTTCTTC. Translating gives CASSFGTDSYNEQFF. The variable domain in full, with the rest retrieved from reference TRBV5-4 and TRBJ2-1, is ETGVTQSPTHLIKTRGQQVTLRCSSQSGHNTVSWYQQALGQGPQFIFQYYREEENGRGNFPPRFSGLQFPNYSSELNVNALELDDSALYLCASSFGTDSYNEQFFGPGTRLTVL.

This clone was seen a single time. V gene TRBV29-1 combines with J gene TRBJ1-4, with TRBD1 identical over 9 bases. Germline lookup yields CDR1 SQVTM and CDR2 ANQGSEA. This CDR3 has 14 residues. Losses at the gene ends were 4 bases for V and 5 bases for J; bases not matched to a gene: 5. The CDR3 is CSVGLGTGNEKLFF. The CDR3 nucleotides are TGCAGCGTTGGCTTAGGGACAGGGAATGAAAAACTGTTTTTT.

The CDR3 protein is CASSLAKAGGTGELFF. As DNA, the CDR3 is TGCGCCAGCAGCTTGGCTAAAGCAGGGGGAACCGGGGAGCTGTTTTTT. The V gene is TRBV5-1, the J gene TRBJ2-2, with 7 bases matching TRBD1. The ends lost 0 bases at V and 5 bases at J; junction bases unmatched: 7. Per the germline V gene, CDR1 is SGHRS and CDR2 is YFSETQ. This CDR3 region has 16 residues.

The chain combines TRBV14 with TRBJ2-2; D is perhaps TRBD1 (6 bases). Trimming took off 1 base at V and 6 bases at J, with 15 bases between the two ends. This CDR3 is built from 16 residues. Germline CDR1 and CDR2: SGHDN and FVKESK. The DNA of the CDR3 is TGTGCCAGCAGCCAAGGATCAGAGACAGGCCCCGGGGAGCTGTTTTTT. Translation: CASSQGSETGPGELFF.

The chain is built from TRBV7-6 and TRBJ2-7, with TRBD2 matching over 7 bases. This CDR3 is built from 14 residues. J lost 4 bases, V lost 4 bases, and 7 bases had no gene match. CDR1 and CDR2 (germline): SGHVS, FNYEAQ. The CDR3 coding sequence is TGTGCCAGCAGCTCGACTGGCGGGAGTTACGAGCAGTACTTC. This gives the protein CASSSTGGSYEQYF.

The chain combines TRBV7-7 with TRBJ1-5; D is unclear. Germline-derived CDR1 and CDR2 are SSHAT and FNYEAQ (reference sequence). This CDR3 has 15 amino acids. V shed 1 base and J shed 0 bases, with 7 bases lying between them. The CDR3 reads CASSLVPCSNQPQHF. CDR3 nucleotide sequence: TGTGCCAGCAGCTTAGTCCCATGTAGCAATCAGCCCCAGCATTTT.

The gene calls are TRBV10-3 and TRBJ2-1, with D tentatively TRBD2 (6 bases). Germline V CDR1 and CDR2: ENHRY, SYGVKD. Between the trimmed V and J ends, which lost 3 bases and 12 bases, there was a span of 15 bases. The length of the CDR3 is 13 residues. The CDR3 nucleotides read TGTGCCATCAGTGACCCCAGGCGACTAGTGCAGTTCTTC. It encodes CAISDPRRLVQFF.

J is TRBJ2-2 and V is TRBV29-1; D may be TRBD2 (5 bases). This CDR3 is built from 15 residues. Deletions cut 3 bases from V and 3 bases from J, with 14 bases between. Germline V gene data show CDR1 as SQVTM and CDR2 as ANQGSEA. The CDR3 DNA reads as TGCAGCGTTGAGGTCGCGGGTAAGGACACCGGGGAGCTGTTTTTT. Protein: CSVEVAGKDTGELFF.

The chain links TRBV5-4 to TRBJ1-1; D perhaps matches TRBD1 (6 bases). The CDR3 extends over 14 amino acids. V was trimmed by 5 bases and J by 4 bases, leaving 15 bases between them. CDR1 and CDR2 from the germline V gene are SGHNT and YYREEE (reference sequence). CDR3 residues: CASSQQGSGTEAFF. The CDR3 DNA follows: TGTGCCAGCAGTCAACAGGGTAGTGGCACTGAAGCTTTCTTT.

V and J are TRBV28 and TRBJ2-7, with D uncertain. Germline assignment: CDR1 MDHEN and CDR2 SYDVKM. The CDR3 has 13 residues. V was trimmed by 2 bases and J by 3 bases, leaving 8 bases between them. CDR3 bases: TGTGCCAGCAGTTTAAAAATTAGCTACGAGCAGTACTTC. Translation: CASSLKISYEQYF. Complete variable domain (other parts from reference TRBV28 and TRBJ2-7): DVKVTQSSRYLVKRTGEKVFLECVQDMDHENMFWYRQDPGLGLRLIYFSYDVKMKEKGDIPEGYSVSREKKERFSLILESASTNQTSMYLCASSLKISYEQYFGPGTRLTVT.